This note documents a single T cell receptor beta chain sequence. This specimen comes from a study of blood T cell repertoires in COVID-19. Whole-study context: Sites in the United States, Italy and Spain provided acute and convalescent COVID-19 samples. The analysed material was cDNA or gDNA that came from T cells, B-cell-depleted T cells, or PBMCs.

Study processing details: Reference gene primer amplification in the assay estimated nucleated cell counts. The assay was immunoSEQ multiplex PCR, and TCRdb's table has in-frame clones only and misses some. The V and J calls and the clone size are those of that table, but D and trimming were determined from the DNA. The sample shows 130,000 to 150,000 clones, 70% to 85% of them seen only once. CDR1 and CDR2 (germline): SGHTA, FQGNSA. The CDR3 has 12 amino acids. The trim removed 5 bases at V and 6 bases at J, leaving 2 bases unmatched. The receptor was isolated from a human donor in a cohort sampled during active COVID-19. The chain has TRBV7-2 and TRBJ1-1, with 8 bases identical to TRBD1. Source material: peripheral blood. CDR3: CASSRQGPEAFF. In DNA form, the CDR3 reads TGTGCCAGCAGCAGACAGGGGCCTGAAGCTTTCTTT.